This T cell receptor (beta chain) was identified during a study of blood T cell repertoires in COVID-19. Repertoires were generated with immunoSEQ multiplex PCR, while TCRdb's copy carries only in-frame clones and drops some. This sample yields a few hundred thousand clones, of which more than 85% are seen a single time; around 7.9% belongs to the top ten. This sequence was found in an older woman who had recovered from COVID-19. Material: PBMCs or T cells enriched from blood (not recorded which).

CDR3 sequence: CASSHDGQGRDEQYF. As DNA, the CDR3 is TGTGCCAGCAGCCATGACGGACAGGGGAGAGACGAGCAGTACTTC. The chain couples TRBV9 to TRBJ2-7, with 9 nucleotides matching TRBD1. The CDR3 totals 15 residues. The junction had 10 bases not matched to a gene; V was cut back by 4 bases and J by 5 bases. In germline, CDR1 is SGDLS, CDR2 YYNGEE.